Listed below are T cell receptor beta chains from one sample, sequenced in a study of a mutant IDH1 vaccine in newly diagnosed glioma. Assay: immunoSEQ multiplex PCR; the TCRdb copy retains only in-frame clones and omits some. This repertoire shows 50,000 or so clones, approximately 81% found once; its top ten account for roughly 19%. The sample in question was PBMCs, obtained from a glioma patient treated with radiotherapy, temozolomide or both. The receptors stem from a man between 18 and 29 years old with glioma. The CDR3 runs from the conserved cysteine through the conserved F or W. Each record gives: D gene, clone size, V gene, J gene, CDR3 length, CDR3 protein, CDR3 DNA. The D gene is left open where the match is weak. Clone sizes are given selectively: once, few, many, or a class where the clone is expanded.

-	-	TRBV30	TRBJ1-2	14	CAHTAGQTSYGYTF	TGTGCCCATACCGCCGGACAGACTAGCTATGGCTACACCTTC
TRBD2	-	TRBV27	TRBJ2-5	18	CASSFLGLAGALGETQYF	TGTGCCAGCAGTTTCCTGGGACTAGCGGGGGCGTTGGGAGAGACCCAGTACTTC
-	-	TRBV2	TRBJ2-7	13	CASRPKTAYEQYF	TGTGCCAGCAGACCAAAGACAGCCTACGAGCAGTACTTC
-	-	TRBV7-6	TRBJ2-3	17	CASSLTAGGTSTDTQYF	TGTGCCAGCAGCTTAACGGCTGGCGGAACTTCCACAGATACGCAGTATTTT
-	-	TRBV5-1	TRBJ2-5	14	CASSRTGLGETQYF	TGCGCCAGCAGCCGGACGGGATTAGGGGAGACCCAGTACTTC
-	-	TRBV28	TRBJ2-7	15	CASSQEGGPSYEQYF	TGTGCCAGCAGCCAGGAGGGGGGCCCCTCCTACGAGCAGTACTTC
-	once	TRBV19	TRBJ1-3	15	CASSTDGLPGNTIYF	TGTGCCAGTAGTACTGACGGACTCCCCGGAAACACCATATATTTT
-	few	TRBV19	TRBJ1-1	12	CASRSRVTEAFF	TGTGCCAGTAGGAGTAGAGTCACTGAAGCTTTCTTT
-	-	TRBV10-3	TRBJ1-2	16	CAISESGRGLGYGYTF	TGTGCCATCAGTGAGTCTGGCAGGGGACTAGGCTATGGCTACACCTTC
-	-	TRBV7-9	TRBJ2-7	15	CASSFQKASWGEQYF	TGTGCCAGCAGCTTCCAAAAGGCCAGCTGGGGGGAGCAGTACTTC
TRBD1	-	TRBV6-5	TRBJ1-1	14	CASSEDRVNTEAFF	TGTGCCAGCAGTGAAGACAGGGTGAACACTGAAGCTTTCTTT
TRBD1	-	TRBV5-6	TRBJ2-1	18	CASSPRRQGAFSYNEQFF	TGTGCCAGCAGCCCGAGGCGGCAGGGGGCTTTTTCCTACAATGAGCAGTTCTTC
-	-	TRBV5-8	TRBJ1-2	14	CASSIRQRGHGYTF	TGTGCCAGCAGCATACGACAGCGGGGGCATGGCTACACCTTC
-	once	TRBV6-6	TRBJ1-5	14	CASSLPGDNQPQHF	TGTGCCAGCAGTCTACCGGGGGACAATCAGCCCCAGCATTTT
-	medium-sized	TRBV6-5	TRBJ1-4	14	CASSWGGEGEKLFF	TGTGCCAGCAGTTGGGGGGGGGAGGGTGAAAAACTGTTTTTT
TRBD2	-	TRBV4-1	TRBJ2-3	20	CASSQDRSGGAPRRTDTQYF	TGCGCCAGCAGCCAAGATCGATCGGGGGGGGCCCCCCGTAGAACAGATACGCAGTATTTT
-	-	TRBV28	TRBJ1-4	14	CASSPSALREKLFF	TGTGCCAGCAGCCCCTCCGCCCTTAGAGAAAAACTGTTTTTT
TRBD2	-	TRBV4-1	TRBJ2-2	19	CASSHPRTSPGKGTGELFF	TGCGCCAGCAGCCATCCCCGGACTAGCCCCGGGAAGGGGACCGGGGAGCTGTTTTTT
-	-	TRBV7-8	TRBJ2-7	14	CASSPLGMIYEQYF	TGTGCCAGCAGCCCCCTAGGTATGATCTACGAGCAGTACTTC
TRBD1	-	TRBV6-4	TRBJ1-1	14	CASTGQQGDTEAFF	TGTGCCAGCACGGGGCAGCAGGGGGACACTGAAGCTTTCTTT
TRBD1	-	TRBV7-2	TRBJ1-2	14	CASSYYTGGYGYTF	TGTGCCAGCAGTTACTACACAGGGGGCTATGGCTACACCTTC
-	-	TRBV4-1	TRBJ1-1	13	CASSPRLNTEAFF	TGCGCCAGCAGTCCCCGGCTGAACACTGAAGCTTTCTTT
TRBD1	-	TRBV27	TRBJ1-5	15	CASSDRGLGNQPQHF	TGTGCCAGCAGTGACAGGGGCCTGGGAAATCAGCCCCAGCATTTT
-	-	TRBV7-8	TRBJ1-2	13	CASSVGRGNGYTF	TGTGCCAGCTCGGTCGGGCGGGGCAATGGCTACACCTTC
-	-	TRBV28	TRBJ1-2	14	CASRDKGSNYGYTF	TGTGCCAGCCGAGACAAGGGGAGTAACTATGGCTACACCTTC
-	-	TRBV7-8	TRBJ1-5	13	CASSLDSNQPQHF	TGTGCCAGCAGCCTGGACAGCAATCAGCCCCAGCATTTT
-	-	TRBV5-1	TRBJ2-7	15	CASSLASGGAGEQYF	TGCGCCAGCAGCTTGGCCTCGGGGGGCGCAGGCGAGCAGTACTTC
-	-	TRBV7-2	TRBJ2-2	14	CASSLEISTGELFF	TGTGCCAGCAGCTTAGAAATCAGTACCGGGGAGCTGTTTTTT
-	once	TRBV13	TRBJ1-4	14	CASSRPGSGEKLFF	TGTGCCAGCAGCCGGCCCGGTTCGGGGGAAAAACTGTTTTTT
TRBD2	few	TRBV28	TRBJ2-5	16	CASSWGTSGNQETQYF	TGTGCCAGCAGTTGGGGGACTAGCGGCAATCAAGAGACCCAGTACTTC
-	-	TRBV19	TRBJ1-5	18	CASSPRRGTLFRNQPQHF	TGTGCCAGTAGTCCCAGAAGGGGGACGCTTTTTCGCAATCAGCCCCAGCATTTT
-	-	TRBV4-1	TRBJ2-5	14	CASSQTGLSETQYF	TGCGCCAGCAGCCAAACAGGGTTGTCAGAGACCCAGTACTTC
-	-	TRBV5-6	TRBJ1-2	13	CASSLVSGNGYTF	TGTGCCAGCAGCTTGGTGTCCGGGAATGGCTACACCTTC
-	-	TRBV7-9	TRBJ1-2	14	CASSYPSGNYGYTF	TGTGCCAGCAGCTACCCGTCCGGGAACTATGGCTACACCTTC
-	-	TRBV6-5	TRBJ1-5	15	CASSSSIGGNQPQHF	TGTGCCAGCAGTTCGTCTATTGGAGGCAATCAGCCCCAGCATTTT
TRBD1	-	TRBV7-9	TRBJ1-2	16	CASSDMGGQLLYGYTF	TGTGCCAGCAGCGATATGGGGGGACAGCTACTTTATGGCTACACCTTC
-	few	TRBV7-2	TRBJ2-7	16	CASSVRLVVPTYEQYF	TGTGCCAGCAGCGTGAGATTAGTTGTTCCGACCTACGAGCAGTACTTC
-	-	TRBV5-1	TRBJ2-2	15	CASSTGHLNTGELFF	TGCGCCAGCAGCACCGGACACCTGAACACCGGGGAGCTGTTTTTT
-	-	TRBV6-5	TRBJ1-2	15	CASSYDAGSGYGYTF	TGTGCCAGCAGTTACGATGCAGGGTCCGGCTATGGCTACACCTTC
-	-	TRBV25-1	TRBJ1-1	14	CASSGLPSNTEAFF	TGTGCCAGCAGTGGCCTTCCCTCGAACACTGAAGCTTTCTTT